The clone carrying this TCR beta chain is termed large. With V trimmed by 7 bases and J by 0 bases, 8 bases remained unmatched. The germline gives CDR1 KGHDR, CDR2 SFDVKD. The CDR3 loop spans 17 amino acids. Via MiXCR, TCRdb re-called the PCR reads, giving one row per CDR3 protein. The sample consists of 9,000 to 13,000 distinct CDR3 sequences, roughly 50% of them appearing once. These data come from a study of tumor-infiltrating lymphocytes in oesophageal squamous cell carcinoma. The origin of this receptor is a female donor with esophageal squamous cell carcinoma. The chain is built from TRBV24-1 and TRBJ2-6; 7 bases map to TRBD1. Material for sequencing was esophageal tumor tissue. The DNA for the CDR3 is TGTGCCACCAGCAGGCCGGCAGGGGGCTCTGGGGCCAACGTCCTGACTTTC. It encodes CATSRPAGGSGANVLTF.